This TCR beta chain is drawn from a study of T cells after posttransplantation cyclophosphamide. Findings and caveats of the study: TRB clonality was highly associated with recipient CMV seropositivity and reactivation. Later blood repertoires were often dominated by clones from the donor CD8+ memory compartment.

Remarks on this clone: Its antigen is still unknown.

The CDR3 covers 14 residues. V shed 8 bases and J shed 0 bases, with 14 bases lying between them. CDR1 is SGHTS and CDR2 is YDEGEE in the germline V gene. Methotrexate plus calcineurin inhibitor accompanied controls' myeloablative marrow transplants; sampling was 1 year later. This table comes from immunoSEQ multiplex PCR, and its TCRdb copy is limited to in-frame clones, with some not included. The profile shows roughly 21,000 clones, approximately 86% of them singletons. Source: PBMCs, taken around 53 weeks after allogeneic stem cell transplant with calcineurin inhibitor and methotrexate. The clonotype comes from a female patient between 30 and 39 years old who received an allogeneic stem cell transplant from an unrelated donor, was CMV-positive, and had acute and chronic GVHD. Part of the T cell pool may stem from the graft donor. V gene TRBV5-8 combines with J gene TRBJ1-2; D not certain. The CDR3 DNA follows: TGTGCCAGAAACCCTCAGGAGGCTAACTATGGCTACACCTTC. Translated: CARNPQEANYGYTF. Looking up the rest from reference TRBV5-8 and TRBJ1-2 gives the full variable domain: EAGVTQSPTHLIKTRGQQATLRCSPISGHTSVYWYQQALGLGLQFLLWYDEGEERNRGNFPPRFSGRQFPNYSSELNVNALELEDSALYLCARNPQEANYGYTFGSGTRLTVV.